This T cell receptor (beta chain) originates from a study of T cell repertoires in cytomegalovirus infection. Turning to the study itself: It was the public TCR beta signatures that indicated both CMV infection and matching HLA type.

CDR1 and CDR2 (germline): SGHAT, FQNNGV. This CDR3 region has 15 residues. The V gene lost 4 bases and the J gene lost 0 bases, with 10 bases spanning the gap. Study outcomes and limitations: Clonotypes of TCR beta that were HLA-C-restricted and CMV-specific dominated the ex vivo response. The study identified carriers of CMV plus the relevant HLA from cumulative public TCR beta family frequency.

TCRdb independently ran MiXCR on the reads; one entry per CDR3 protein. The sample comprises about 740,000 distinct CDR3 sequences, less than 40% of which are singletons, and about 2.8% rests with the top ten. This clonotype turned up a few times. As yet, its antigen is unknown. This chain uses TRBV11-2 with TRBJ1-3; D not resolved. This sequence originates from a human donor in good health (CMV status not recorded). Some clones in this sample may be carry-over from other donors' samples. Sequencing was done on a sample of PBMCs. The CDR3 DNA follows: TGTGCCAGCAGCTACAACGGTTACTCTGGAAACACCATATATTTT. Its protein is CASSYNGYSGNTIYF.